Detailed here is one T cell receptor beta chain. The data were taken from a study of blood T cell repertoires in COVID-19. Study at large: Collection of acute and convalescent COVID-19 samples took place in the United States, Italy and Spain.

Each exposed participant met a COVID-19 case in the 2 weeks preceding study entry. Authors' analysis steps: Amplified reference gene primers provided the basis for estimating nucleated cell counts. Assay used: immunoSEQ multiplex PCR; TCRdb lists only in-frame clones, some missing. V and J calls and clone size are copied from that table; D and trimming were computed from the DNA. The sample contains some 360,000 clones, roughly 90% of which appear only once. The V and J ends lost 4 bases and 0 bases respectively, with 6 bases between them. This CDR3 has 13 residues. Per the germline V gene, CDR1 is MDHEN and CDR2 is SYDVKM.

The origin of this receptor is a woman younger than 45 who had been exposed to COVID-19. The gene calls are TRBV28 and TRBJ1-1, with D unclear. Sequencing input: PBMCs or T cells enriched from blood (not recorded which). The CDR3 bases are TGTGCCAGCAGTTCCCACATGAACACTGAAGCTTTCTTT. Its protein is CASSSHMNTEAFF.